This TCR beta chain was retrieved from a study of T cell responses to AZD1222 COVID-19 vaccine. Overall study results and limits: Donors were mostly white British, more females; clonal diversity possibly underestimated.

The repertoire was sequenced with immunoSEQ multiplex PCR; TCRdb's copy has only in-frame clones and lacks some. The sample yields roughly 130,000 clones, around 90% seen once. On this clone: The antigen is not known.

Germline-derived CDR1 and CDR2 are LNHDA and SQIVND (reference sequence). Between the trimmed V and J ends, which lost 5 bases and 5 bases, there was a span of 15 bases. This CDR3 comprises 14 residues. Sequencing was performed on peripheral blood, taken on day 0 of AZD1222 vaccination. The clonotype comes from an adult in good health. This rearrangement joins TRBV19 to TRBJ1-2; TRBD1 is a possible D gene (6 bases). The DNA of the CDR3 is TGTGCCAGTAGTGATGACAGGACACGTTATGGCTACACCTTC. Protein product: CASSDDRTRYGYTF.